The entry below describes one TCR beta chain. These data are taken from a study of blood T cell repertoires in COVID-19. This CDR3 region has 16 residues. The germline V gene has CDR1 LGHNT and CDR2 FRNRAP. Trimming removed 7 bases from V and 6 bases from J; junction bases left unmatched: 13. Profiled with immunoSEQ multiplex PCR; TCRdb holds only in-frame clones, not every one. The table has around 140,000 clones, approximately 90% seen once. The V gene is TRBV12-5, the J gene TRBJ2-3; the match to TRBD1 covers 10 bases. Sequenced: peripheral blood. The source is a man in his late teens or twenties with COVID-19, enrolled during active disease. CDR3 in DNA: TGTGCTAGTGCCATAGGGGACAGGGGACGCAAGGATACGCAGTATTTT. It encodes CASAIGDRGRKDTQYF.